The clone carrying this T cell receptor beta chain was observed a handful of times. The record originates from a study of CD8+ T cells in alopecia areata. Background on the study: Patients in the study were on tofacitinib for 6 to 18 months, then off it for 6 months. The share of scalp area affected provided the severity score for treated patients.

In each case, RNA was isolated and then reverse transcribed into cDNA as the sequencing template. TCRdb keeps only in-frame clones here, not all; method: immunoSEQ multiplex PCR. The profile shows around 190,000 clones, roughly 66% of them singletons. J lost 4 bases, V lost 4 bases, and 10 bases had no gene match. Germline V gene data show CDR1 as SGHRS and CDR2 as YFSETQ. This CDR3 contains 15 residues. Treatment here: oral pan-JAK inhibitor, 5-10 mg twice daily. This specimen consisted of CD4+ T cells sorted from blood, obtained at week 24, from a patient treated with tofacitinib. This sequence originates from a human donor with alopecia areata. The chain carries TRBV5-1 and TRBJ2-5; TRBD1 matches 7 bases. CDR3 region: CASSGGQRPSETQYF. CDR3 nucleotides: TGCGCCAGCAGCGGGGGACAGCGGCCTTCAGAGACCCAGTACTTC.